This is a list of T cell receptor beta chains from one sample in a study of Graves' ophthalmopathy and Graves' hyperthyroidism. TCRdb reprocessed the multiplex PCR reads with MiXCR, giving one entry per CDR3 protein. Among almost 750,000 distinct CDR3 sequences listed, approximately 40% were seen once. Material for sequencing was peripheral blood. The receptors stem from an adult man with Graves' ophthalmopathy. CDR3s include the opening cysteine and the closing phenylalanine or tryptophan. The order of the fields is J gene, V gene, clone size, D gene, CDR3 DNA, CDR3 protein. D genes are given only for firm matches. A clone size is listed for some rows: how often the clone was seen (once, few, many), or a class if it is expanded.

J: TRBJ1-2
V: TRBV7-3
size: .
D: TRBD1
DNA: TGTGCCAGCAGCTTATTCTCGACTGGCGCAGGGGGTTCTGGCTACACCTTC
CDR3: CASSLFSTGAGGSGYTF

J: TRBJ1-1
V: TRBV20-1
size: .
D: .
DNA: TGCAGTGCTAGAGATCGACAAATGAACACTGAAGCTTTCTTT
CDR3: CSARDRQMNTEAFF

J: TRBJ1-1
V: TRBV5-1
size: .
D: .
DNA: TGCGCCAGCAGCCCTAATTGGCAGGTGAACACTGAAGCTTTCTTT
CDR3: CASSPNWQVNTEAFF

J: TRBJ1-2
V: TRBV6-5
size: few
D: .
DNA: TGTGCCAGCAGTCAAGGATGGGGCTATGGCTACACCTTC
CDR3: CASSQGWGYGYTF

J: TRBJ1-1
V: TRBV29-1
size: many
D: .
DNA: TGCAGCGTTAGGGAGGACACCGGGGACACTGAAGCTTTCTTT
CDR3: CSVREDTGDTEAFF

J: TRBJ2-5
V: TRBV20-1
size: few
D: .
DNA: TGCAGTGCGTTAGGGATGGGCGGGATACAAGAGACCCAGTACTTC
CDR3: CSALGMGGIQETQYF

J: TRBJ1-2
V: TRBV20-1
size: many
D: .
DNA: TGCAGTGCTAGACAGCTCCATGGCTACACCTTC
CDR3: CSARQLHGYTF

J: TRBJ2-5
V: TRBV20-1
size: many
D: .
DNA: TGCAGTGCTCGAAGCCAAGAGACCCAGTACTTC
CDR3: CSARSQETQYF

J: TRBJ1-2
V: TRBV7-3
size: .
D: .
DNA: TGTGCCAGCAGTCCCACAGCGGACTACTATGGCTACACCTTC
CDR3: CASSPTADYYGYTF

J: TRBJ2-5
V: TRBV25-1
size: .
D: .
DNA: TGTGCCAGCAGTCAAACCAGGGTTTTCGAGACCCAGTACTTC
CDR3: CASSQTRVFETQYF

J: TRBJ1-1
V: TRBV5-4
size: .
D: .
DNA: TGTGCCAGCAGCTCTGCGGTCGGGGGAGGTACTGAAGCTTTCTTT
CDR3: CASSSAVGGGTEAFF

J: TRBJ2-7
V: TRBV2
size: .
D: .
DNA: TGTGCCAGCAGTGATGAGGGACACTACGAGCAGTACTTC
CDR3: CASSDEGHYEQYF

J: TRBJ2-7
V: TRBV7-2
size: few
D: TRBD1
DNA: TGTGCCAGCAGTTACGGCCGCGGGACAGGGGCCTACGAGCAGTACTTC
CDR3: CASSYGRGTGAYEQYF

J: TRBJ2-7
V: TRBV14
size: once
D: .
DNA: TGTGCCAGCAGCCAAGATAACGGGAGAGGCTACGAGCAGTACTTC
CDR3: CASSQDNGRGYEQYF

J: TRBJ1-5
V: TRBV24-1
size: .
D: .
DNA: TGTGCCAGCTCACCATCGCCCGTTGGTCAGCCCCAGCATTTT
CDR3: CASSPSPVGQPQHF

J: TRBJ1-2
V: TRBV4-3
size: many
D: TRBD1
DNA: TGCGCCAGCAGCCGGTGGCAGGGGGCGAATGGCTACACCTTC
CDR3: CASSRWQGANGYTF

J: TRBJ1-5
V: TRBV25-1
size: many
D: .
DNA: TGTGCCAGCAGTGAGTTAGGTAGCAATCAGCCCCAGCATTTT
CDR3: CASSELGSNQPQHF

J: TRBJ2-7
V: TRBV20-1
size: .
D: .
DNA: TGCAGTGCTAGCTTCCCCCACAGGGCAAGCTACGAGCAGTACTTC
CDR3: CSASFPHRASYEQYF

J: TRBJ1-5
V: TRBV29-1
size: many
D: .
DNA: TGCAGCGTCCGGGGCAGCTCAAATCAGCCCCAGCATTTT
CDR3: CSVRGSSNQPQHF

J: TRBJ1-2
V: TRBV20-1
size: few
D: .
DNA: TGCAGTGCTAGAGTTGCTAACTATGGCTACACCTTC
CDR3: CSARVANYGYTF

J: TRBJ1-3
V: TRBV29-1
size: .
D: .
DNA: TGCAGCGTCTTAGGGGGTTACACTGAAGCTGGAAACACCATATATTTT
CDR3: CSVLGGYTEAGNTIYF

J: TRBJ1-5
V: TRBV19
size: .
D: TRBD1
DNA: TGTGCCAGTAGGGGGGGACAGGGTAACCAGCCCCAGCATTTT
CDR3: CASRGGQGNQPQHF

J: TRBJ2-3
V: TRBV9
size: .
D: .
DNA: TGTGCCAGCAGCGCTGACACAGATACGCAGTATTTT
CDR3: CASSADTDTQYF

J: TRBJ1-2
V: TRBV15
size: .
D: .
DNA: TGTGCCACCAGCAGAGTCGGGCAGGTCTATGGCTACACCTTC
CDR3: CATSRVGQVYGYTF

J: TRBJ2-3
V: TRBV15
size: .
D: .
DNA: TGTGCCACCAGCAGCCCCCGACTCCTTAGCACAGATACGCAGTATTTT
CDR3: CATSSPRLLSTDTQYF

J: TRBJ1-2
V: TRBV15
size: .
D: TRBD1
DNA: TGTGCCACCAGCAGGGTGGACAGGACGCACTATGGCTACACCTTC
CDR3: CATSRVDRTHYGYTF

J: TRBJ1-6
V: TRBV14
size: .
D: .
DNA: TGTGCCAGCAGCCAAGCTCCACTCCACTTT
CDR3: CASSQAPLHF

J: TRBJ1-4
V: TRBV29-1
size: many
D: TRBD1
DNA: TGCAGCGTTGCCAAGGGGGCCGGGGAAAAACTGTTTTTT
CDR3: CSVAKGAGEKLFF

J: TRBJ2-6
V: TRBV6-4
size: many
D: .
DNA: TGTGCCAGCAGTGATGACAGGATGAACGTCCTGACTTTC
CDR3: CASSDDRMNVLTF

J: TRBJ1-2
V: TRBV29-1
size: .
D: .
DNA: TGCAGCGTTGATGAGAATGGGCCTAACTATGGCTACACCTTC
CDR3: CSVDENGPNYGYTF

J: TRBJ1-5
V: TRBV6-5
size: few
D: .
DNA: TGTGCCAGTGGCACAGCCGACCAGCCCCAGCATTTT
CDR3: CASGTADQPQHF

J: TRBJ2-7
V: TRBV2
size: .
D: .
DNA: TGTGCCAGCAGCGCCATGGCAGGGGAAGTTGGCGAGCAGTACTTC
CDR3: CASSAMAGEVGEQYF

J: TRBJ1-4
V: TRBV7-9
size: .
D: TRBD1
DNA: TGTGCCAGCAGCTCGAGGTTGGGGACAGGGATCTTGGTAGGAGAAAAACTGTTTTTT
CDR3: CASSSRLGTGILVGEKLFF

J: TRBJ2-6
V: TRBV12-3/TRBV12-4
size: few
D: .
DNA: TGTGCCAGCAGCCCAATACGGGTTGGGGCCAACGTCCTGACTTTC
CDR3: CASSPIRVGANVLTF

J: TRBJ1-5
V: TRBV24-1
size: .
D: TRBD1
DNA: TGTGCCAGCAGTTACGGGGACAGGGGGCGCGGTCAGCCCCAGCATTTT
CDR3: CASSYGDRGRGQPQHF

J: TRBJ1-3
V: TRBV10-3
size: many
D: .
DNA: TGTGCCATCAGTGAAGGCGCCGGTTCTGGAAACACCATATATTTT
CDR3: CAISEGAGSGNTIYF

J: TRBJ2-7
V: TRBV27
size: .
D: .
DNA: TGTGCCAGCAGTCCCACCGGGGGGCCCTTCAGCGAGCAGTACTTC
CDR3: CASSPTGGPFSEQYF

J: TRBJ2-2
V: TRBV6-6
size: .
D: TRBD2
DNA: TGTGCCAGCAGCTATCTAGCGGGCCTTGCCGGGGAGCTGTTTTTT
CDR3: CASSYLAGLAGELFF

J: TRBJ2-5
V: TRBV5-1
size: .
D: .
DNA: TGTGCCAGCAGCTCAGATTACAGGGTAGGGGAAGAGACCCAGTACTTC
CDR3: CASSSDYRVGEETQYF

J: TRBJ2-7
V: TRBV29-1
size: many
D: TRBD1
DNA: TGCAGCGTTGTTGGGACAGGGCAGTACGAGCAGTACTTC
CDR3: CSVVGTGQYEQYF

J: TRBJ1-1
V: TRBV7-9
size: .
D: .
DNA: TGTGCCAGCAGCCCAGGGGCGTGGGGGGAAAAGCAGGGTTACACTGAAGCTTTCTTT
CDR3: CASSPGAWGEKQGYTEAFF

J: TRBJ2-7
V: TRBV7-2
size: few
D: .
DNA: TGTGCCAGCAGCTTATCAGGGACGGGGGTAAACTACGAGCAGTACTTC
CDR3: CASSLSGTGVNYEQYF

J: TRBJ2-3
V: TRBV10-3
size: .
D: TRBD2
DNA: TGTGCCATCAGTGGGTTGACTAGCGGGAGCACAGATACGCAGTATTTT
CDR3: CAISGLTSGSTDTQYF

J: TRBJ2-5
V: TRBV13
size: many
D: .
DNA: TGTGCCAGCAGCCCGCGCCCCGCCGGGGAGACCCAGTACTTC
CDR3: CASSPRPAGETQYF

J: TRBJ1-1
V: TRBV20-1
size: many
D: .
DNA: TGCAGTGCTAGAGATCGGGATCGGTGGACTGAAGCTTTCTTT
CDR3: CSARDRDRWTEAFF

J: TRBJ1-5
V: TRBV24-1
size: many
D: TRBD1
DNA: TGTGCCACCAGTGATGGGACAGGGGGCGGGCTTGGGAGCAATCAGCCCCAGCATTTT
CDR3: CATSDGTGGGLGSNQPQHF

J: TRBJ1-6
V: TRBV10-3
size: .
D: TRBD1
DNA: TGTGCCATCAGTGAGTCGACAGGGGGCTCCTATAATTCACCCCTCCACTTT
CDR3: CAISESTGGSYNSPLHF

J: TRBJ1-4
V: TRBV30
size: .
D: TRBD1
DNA: TGTGCCTGGAGTGTACAGGGGTCTAATGAAAAACTGTTTTTT
CDR3: CAWSVQGSNEKLFF

J: TRBJ1-2
V: TRBV12-3/TRBV12-4
size: many
D: .
DNA: TGTGCCAGCAGTTTTTTGGGATCTGGCTACACCTTC
CDR3: CASSFLGSGYTF

J: TRBJ2-5
V: TRBV11-2
size: few
D: .
DNA: TGTGCCAGCAGCTTAGGTAGCTGGGTGGAGACCCAGTACTTC
CDR3: CASSLGSWVETQYF

J: TRBJ1-1
V: TRBV29-1
size: .
D: .
DNA: TGCAGCGTTGAAGAAATAGGACATGGCAGCACTGAAGCTTTCTTT
CDR3: CSVEEIGHGSTEAFF